This T cell receptor (beta chain) was found in a study of T cell repertoires in cytomegalovirus infection. Study-wide context: TCR beta signatures that were public indicated CMV infection and matching HLA type. Study-wide results and caveats: Frequencies of public TCR beta families were cumulated, and this identified carriers of CMV plus the relevant HLA. It was HLA-C-restricted CMV-specific TCR beta clonotypes that dominated the response ex vivo.

Concerning this clonotype: Its cognate antigen is unknown.

TCRdb analysed the reads with MiXCR anew, one entry per CDR3 protein. The data hold some 97,000 distinct CDR3 sequences, with 20% to 25% observed a single time. The CDR3 spans 15 residues. Germline V CDR1 and CDR2: SNHLY, FYNNEI. Trimming took off 5 bases at V and 5 bases at J, with 19 bases between the two ends. This TCR derives from a human donor in good health (CMV status not recorded). Some clones in this sample may be carry-over from other donors' samples. The chain uses TRBV2 and TRBJ2-7; D is perhaps TRBD1 (6 bases). Sequenced: CD8+ T cells from PBMCs. CDR3 residues: CASSSAGELLNEQYF. The CDR3 nucleotides read TGTGCCAGCAGTTCTGCAGGGGAGCTGCTAAACGAGCAGTACTTC. The full variable domain, rest sourced from reference TRBV2 and TRBJ2-7, is EPEVTQTPSHQVTQMGQEVILRCVPISNHLYFYWYRQILGQKVEFLVSFYNNEISEKSEIFDDQFSVERPDGSNFTLKIRSTKLEDSAMYFCASSSAGELLNEQYFGPGTRLTVT.